This TCR beta chain appears in the sequencing data of a study of blood T cell repertoires in COVID-19. Generated by immunoSEQ multiplex PCR, the TCRdb table keeps only in-frame clones and is missing some. The repertoire holds about 250,000 clones, with around 82% as singletons. The V segment lost 5 bases and the J segment 3 bases; nucleotides outside the gene matches: 18. The V gene's germline CDR1 is MNHEY and CDR2 SMNVEV (reference sequence). The CDR3 loop spans 18 amino acids. The V call is TRBV27, the J call TRBJ2-7; the match to TRBD2 covers 8 bases. Sequencing was carried out using peripheral blood. The clonotype was recovered from an elderly man with acute or convalescent COVID-19. The CDR3 loop is CASSITLNRLAGGYEQYF. As DNA, the CDR3 is TGTGCCAGCAGTATTACCCTAAATCGGCTAGCGGGCGGCTACGAGCAGTACTTC.